This is a list of T cell receptor beta chains from one sample in a study of blood T cells in healthy people across ages. One entry per CDR3 protein, called by TCRdb with MiXCR from the 5' RACE reads. The sample consists of around 780,000 distinct CDR3 sequences, about 61% of them appearing once. Sequencing was carried out using blood. The origin of the receptors is a man aged 40-55 years in good health. Both conserved end residues are part of each CDR3. The D gene is left open where the match is weak. For some rows the clone size is stated as once, few or many, or as a class when expanded; others skip it.

D,J,V,size,CDR3,DNA
.,TRBJ2-4,TRBV4-3,few,CASSQDPKNIQYF,TGCGCCAGCAGCCAAGACCCGAAAAACATTCAGTACTTC
.,TRBJ2-3,TRBV20-1,.,CSATSRLPRDTQYF,TGCAGTGCCACGTCTAGACTGCCTCGAGATACGCAGTATTTT
.,TRBJ1-6,TRBV6-5,.,CASSYQAVSFNSPLHF,TGTGCCAGCAGTTACCAGGCGGTCTCCTTCAATTCACCCCTCCACTTT
TRBD2,TRBJ2-7,TRBV4-3,.,CASSQDWGLADYEQYF,TGCGCCAGCAGCCAAGATTGGGGACTAGCGGACTACGAGCAGTACTTC
.,TRBJ2-5,TRBV12-3/TRBV12-4,.,CASSLAQGIGETQYF,TGTGCCAGCAGTTTAGCGCAGGGAATAGGCGAGACCCAGTACTTC
TRBD2,TRBJ2-3,TRBV27,.,CASSLRAGGPTDTQYF,TGTGCCAGCAGTCTTAGGGCGGGGGGACCCACAGATACGCAGTATTTT
TRBD1,TRBJ2-1,TRBV20-1,.,CSATSDRGRNEQFF,TGCAGTGCTACGTCCGACAGGGGGAGAAATGAGCAGTTCTTC
.,TRBJ2-7,TRBV29-1,.,CSIELIYNEQYF,TGCAGCATTGAACTGATATACAATGAGCAGTACTTC
TRBD2,TRBJ2-1,TRBV11-3,.,CASSVGGASYNEQFF,TGTGCCAGCAGCGTCGGGGGGGCCTCCTACAATGAGCAGTTCTTC
.,TRBJ2-2,TRBV11-2,few,CASSLVHTGELFF,TGTGCCAGCAGCTTAGTGCACACCGGGGAGCTGTTTTTT
.,TRBJ2-3,TRBV6-2/TRBV6-3,.,CASSKGRLGTDTQYF,TGTGCCAGCAGTAAGGGGAGGTTGGGCACAGATACGCAGTATTTT
.,TRBJ1-5,TRBV7-2,.,CASSQKGTNQPQHF,TGTGCCAGCAGCCAAAAGGGGACAAATCAGCCCCAGCATTTT
.,TRBJ2-5,TRBV3-1,few,CASSLTEDWAGPREQYF,TGTGCCAGCAGCCTCACCGAGGACTGGGCAGGGCCTAGGGAGCAGTACTTC
.,TRBJ2-5,TRBV20-1,.,CSATPLLVGEETQYF,TGCAGTGCAACTCCCCTCCTAGTGGGTGAGGAGACCCAGTACTTC
.,TRBJ1-4,TRBV7-9,once,CASSFPTGPTANEKLFF,TGTGCCAGCAGCTTCCCGACAGGTCCTACTGCTAATGAAAAACTGTTTTTT
.,TRBJ1-2,TRBV5-8,.,CASSLRRGYTF,TGTGCCAGCAGCTTGCGGAGGGGCTACACCTTC
.,TRBJ2-5,TRBV18,.,CASSTKQGEETQYF,TGTGCCAGCTCAACCAAACAGGGCGAAGAGACCCAGTACTTC
.,TRBJ2-7,TRBV2,.,CASSDGKRRSGDYEQYF,TGTGCCAGCAGTGACGGGAAAAGACGGTCGGGGGACTACGAGCAGTACTTC
.,TRBJ2-5,TRBV11-2,few,CASSFSTPVQYF,TGTGCCAGCAGCTTCTCGACCCCGGTGCAGTACTTC
.,TRBJ1-2,TRBV7-9,.,CASSLTMAGGNYGYTF,TGTGCCAGCAGCTTAACCATGGCAGGTGGGAACTATGGCTACACCTTC
.,TRBJ1-2,TRBV28,.,CASSFRAQIYGYTF,TGTGCCAGCAGTTTCCGGGCCCAGATCTATGGCTACACCTTC
.,TRBJ2-7,TRBV4-1,few,CASSRDRAQRLAGYEQYF,TGCGCCAGCAGTCGGGACAGGGCCCAACGCTTAGCGGGATACGAGCAGTACTTC
.,TRBJ1-1,TRBV29-1,.,CSVVSRYTEAFF,TGCAGCGTTGTGAGCCGATACACTGAAGCTTTCTTT
.,TRBJ2-3,TRBV20-1,.,CSAPHGDTQYF,TGCAGTGCTCCCCACGGAGATACGCAGTATTTT
TRBD2,TRBJ2-1,TRBV29-1,few,CSVVLAGLYNEQFF,TGCAGCGTCGTACTAGCGGGGCTTTACAATGAGCAGTTCTTC
TRBD1,TRBJ2-5,TRBV6-1,.,CASSEATAGTGSYTQYF,TGTGCCAGCAGTGAAGCGACCGCCGGGACAGGGAGTTACACCCAGTACTTC
.,TRBJ1-4,TRBV20-1,.,CSAAEAGTNEKLFF,TGCAGTGCTGCAGAGGCAGGGACTAATGAAAAACTGTTTTTT
TRBD1,TRBJ1-6,TRBV9,.,CASSRDRASYNSPLHF,TGTGCCAGCAGCCGCGACAGGGCAAGCTATAATTCACCCCTCCACTTT
.,TRBJ1-6,TRBV9,.,CASSNRDDNSPLHF,TGTGCCAGCAGCAACCGGGACGATAATTCACCCCTCCACTTT
TRBD2,TRBJ2-1,TRBV28,.,CASSSDLTSGSRNEQFF,TGTGCCAGCAGTTCAGACCTGACTAGCGGGAGTCGGAATGAGCAGTTCTTC
TRBD2,TRBJ2-7,TRBV4-1,.,CASSPTSGRASYEQYF,TGCGCCAGCAGCCCAACTAGCGGGAGGGCATCCTACGAGCAGTACTTC
.,TRBJ2-3,TRBV14,.,CASSQGLGLYTSTDTQYF,TGTGCCAGCAGCCAAGGTTTGGGATTATATACTAGCACAGATACGCAGTATTTT
.,TRBJ1-6,TRBV20-1,.,CSARAGLNSPLHF,TGCAGTGCTAGAGCGGGATTGAATTCACCCCTCCACTTT
.,TRBJ2-7,TRBV10-3,.,CAIGGGTETRGQYF,TGTGCCATCGGCGGTGGAACGGAGACCAGAGGGCAGTACTTC
TRBD2,TRBJ2-3,TRBV11-2,.,CASSLFSARLAGGPGFTDTQYF,TGTGCCAGCAGCTTATTCTCTGCTAGGCTAGCGGGGGGGCCGGGTTTCACAGATACGCAGTATTTT
TRBD2,TRBJ2-7,TRBV4-3,.,CASSQGAAGGPLPEQYF,TGCGCCAGCAGCCAAGGGGCAGCGGGAGGGCCGTTACCCGAGCAGTACTTC
.,TRBJ2-6,TRBV7-9,.,CASSLYSGGAPGANVLTF,TGTGCCAGCAGCTTATATTCGGGGGGCGCTCCTGGGGCCAACGTCCTGACTTTC
.,TRBJ2-7,TRBV27,.,CASGQTLREQYF,TGTGCCAGCGGTCAGACCCTTCGGGAGCAGTACTTC
.,TRBJ2-7,TRBV11-2,.,CASTSRVHEQYF,TGTGCCAGCACCTCAAGGGTCCACGAGCAGTACTTC
.,TRBJ1-1,TRBV2,few,CASSDRANTEAFF,TGTGCCAGCAGTGACAGGGCGAACACTGAAGCTTTCTTT
.,TRBJ1-5,TRBV3-1,.,CASSQGISAGQPQHF,TGTGCCAGCAGTCAAGGGATCTCAGCAGGTCAGCCCCAGCATTTT
TRBD2,TRBJ2-7,TRBV10-3,few,CAISGTSGRGEQYF,TGTGCCATCAGTGGGACTAGCGGGAGGGGCGAGCAGTACTTC